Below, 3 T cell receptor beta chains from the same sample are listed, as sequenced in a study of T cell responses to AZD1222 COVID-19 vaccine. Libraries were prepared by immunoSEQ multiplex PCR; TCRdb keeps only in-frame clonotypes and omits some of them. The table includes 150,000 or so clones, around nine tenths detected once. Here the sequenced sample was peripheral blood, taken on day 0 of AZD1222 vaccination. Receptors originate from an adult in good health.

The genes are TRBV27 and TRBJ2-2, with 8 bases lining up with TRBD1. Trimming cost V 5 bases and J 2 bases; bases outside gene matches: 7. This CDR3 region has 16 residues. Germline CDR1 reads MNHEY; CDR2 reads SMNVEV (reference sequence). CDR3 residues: CASSPWTGRNTGELFF. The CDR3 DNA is TGTGCCAGCAGTCCCTGGACAGGGAGAAACACCGGGGAGCTGTTTTTT.

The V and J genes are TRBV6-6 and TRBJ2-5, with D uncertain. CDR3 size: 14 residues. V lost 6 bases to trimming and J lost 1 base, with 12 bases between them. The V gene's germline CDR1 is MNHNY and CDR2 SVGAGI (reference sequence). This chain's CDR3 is CASSPEGPQETQYF. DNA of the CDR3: TGTGCCAGCAGCCCCGAAGGACCCCAAGAGACCCAGTACTTC.

CDR3 nucleotide sequence: TGTGCCAGCAGTTTAACCAGGAGCTTCCCCTACGAGCAGTACTTC. It translates to CASSLTRSFPYEQYF. The chain combines TRBV28 with TRBJ2-7; D gene ambiguous. CDR1 MDHEN and CDR2 SYDVKM come from the germline V gene. The CDR3 sequence is 15 residues long. The germline V and J ends were trimmed by 2 bases and 2 bases, with 13 bases remaining between them.